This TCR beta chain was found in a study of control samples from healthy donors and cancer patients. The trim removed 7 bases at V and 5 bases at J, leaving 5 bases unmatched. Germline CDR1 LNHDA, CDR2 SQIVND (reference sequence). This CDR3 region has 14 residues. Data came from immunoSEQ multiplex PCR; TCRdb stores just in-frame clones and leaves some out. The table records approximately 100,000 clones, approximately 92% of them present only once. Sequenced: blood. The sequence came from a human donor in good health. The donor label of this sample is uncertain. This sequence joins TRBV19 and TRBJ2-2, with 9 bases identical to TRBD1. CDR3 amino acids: CASTLQGATGELFF. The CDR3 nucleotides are TGTGCCAGTACCTTACAGGGGGCAACCGGGGAGCTGTTTTTT.